A single sample is the source of the 2 T cell receptor beta chains below, sequenced in a study of T cell responses to AZD1222 COVID-19 vaccine. Here immunoSEQ multiplex PCR was the method, and the copy in TCRdb shows in-frame clones only, minus some. The table records around 120,000 clones, about 90% of them present only once. This specimen was peripheral blood, taken on day 0 of AZD1222 vaccination. All receptors come from an adult in good health.

With respect to this clone: At one boundary the junction diverges from the germline segment, which might be a read error. J is TRBJ1-2 and V is TRBV3-1 (or the pseudogene TRBV3-2); D unresolved. The CDR3 contains 12 residues. Germline V gene lookup returns CDR1 LGHDT and CDR2 YNNKEL (reference sequence). The CDR3 spells CASSQGRTAYGF. The CDR3 region has the DNA TGTGCCAGCAGCCAAGGTAGGACCGCTTACGGCTTC.

J is TRBJ1-1 and V is TRBV6-5, with a weak D call TRBD1 (5 bases). CDR1 is MNHEY and CDR2 is SVGAGI in the germline V gene. V was pared by 4 bases and J by 7 bases, with 7 bases between. The CDR3 runs to 11 residues. The CDR3, as DNA: TGTGCCAGCAGTTTGACAGTTGAAGCTTTCTTT. It is translated as CASSLTVEAFF.